The clone carrying this T cell receptor beta chain came up a few times. Antigen specificity is unknown. This CDR3 is built from 17 residues. CDR1 SGHRS and CDR2 YFSETQ come from the germline V gene. J was trimmed by 2 bases and V by 0 bases; bases with no gene match: 1. This record belongs to a study of beta chain features in type 1 diabetes. Points from the study as a whole: Relative to healthy donors, patients appeared to have naive, central memory and Treg TCRB repertoires that were more similar. Among all four CD4+ subsets, Type 1 diabetes patients had TCRB CDR3s that were moderately but significantly shorter.

Purity of each sorted population was above 98%. Sequenced material consisted of expressed TCRB transcripts (all of the isolated RNA was reverse transcribed). Measured with immunoSEQ multiplex PCR; TCRdb has only the in-frame clones, and not every one. In the table there are fewer than 250,000 clones, less than 15% of which are singletons. The chain is built from TRBV5-1 and TRBJ2-1; TRBD2 aligns across 14 bases. The receptor's source is a woman aged 35 to 49 in good health. Sequenced input: naive CD4+ T cells from blood. The CDR3 protein is CASSLGLAGGTYNEQFF. The CDR3 bases are TGCGCCAGCAGCTTGGGACTAGCGGGGGGGACCTACAATGAGCAGTTCTTC.